Listed below are T cell receptor beta chains from one sample, sequenced in a study of metastatic and nonmetastatic thyroid tumors. TCRdb called clones again from the PCR reads with MiXCR. Of roughly 64,000 clones detected, more than 3.5% appear once; the ten largest clones hold around 24%. Sequencing used blood. The receptors here all came from a female donor with papillary thyroid cancer or a benign thyroid nodule (not recorded which). Some clones in this sample may be carry-over from other donors' samples. Each CDR3 is given with its conserved first and last residue. D genes are given only for firm matches. Not every row has a clone size; where given, it reads once, few, many or a size class.

size	D	V	J	CDR3	DNA
-	-	TRBV27	TRBJ2-1	CASFSSSYEQFF	TGTGCCAGCTTTTCGAGTAGCTATGAGCAGTTCTTC
few	TRBD2	TRBV11-2	TRBJ2-2	CASSLYPSGRIGELFF	TGTGCCAGCAGCTTATACCCTAGCGGTAGGATCGGGGAGCTGTTTTTT
many	TRBD2	TRBV28	TRBJ2-3	CASSYSGAGGTDTQYF	TGTGCCAGCAGTTATTCCGGTGCGGGAGGCACAGATACGCAGTATTTT
-	-	TRBV20-1	TRBJ2-2	CSARAAVELFF	TGCAGTGCCCGGGCGGCCGTGGAGCTGTTTTTT
many	-	TRBV12-3/TRBV12-4	TRBJ1-4	CASRPGLGGEKLFF	TGTGCCAGCAGGCCGGGACTGGGAGGTGAAAAACTGTTTTTT
few	TRBD2	TRBV6-1	TRBJ2-7	CASRLGSSGPYEQYF	TGTGCCAGCAGGCTCGGTTCTAGCGGTCCCTACGAGCAGTACTTC
-	-	TRBV27	TRBJ2-1	CAISTGLHNEQFF	TGTGCTATCAGTACAGGACTACACAATGAGCAGTTCTTC
many	-	TRBV12-3/TRBV12-4	TRBJ1-5	CASSPGRQPQHF	TGTGCCAGCAGCCCTGGACGGCAGCCCCAGCATTTT
many	-	TRBV6-1	TRBJ2-2	CASRPSWGTGELFF	TGTGCCAGCAGGCCCTCCTGGGGCACCGGGGAGCTGTTTTTT
many	-	TRBV12-3/TRBV12-4	TRBJ2-7	CASSLDRMREQYF	TGTGCCAGCAGTTTAGACAGGATGCGCGAGCAGTACTTC
many	TRBD2	TRBV12-3/TRBV12-4	TRBJ2-1	CASSFQPSGAGSSYNEQFF	TGTGCCAGCAGTTTCCAGCCTAGCGGAGCGGGGAGCTCCTACAATGAGCAGTTCTTC
-	-	TRBV27	TRBJ2-7	CASSFGEDEQYF	TGTGCCAGCAGTTTCGGGGAAGACGAGCAGTACTTC
few	-	TRBV6-1	TRBJ1-6	CASISVGGNSPLHF	TGTGCCAGCATCAGTGTTGGGGGGAATTCACCCCTCCACTTT
few	-	TRBV12-3/TRBV12-4	TRBJ2-2	CASKAGQGNTGELFF	TGTGCCAGCAAGGCTGGGCAGGGGAACACCGGGGAGCTGTTTTTT
many	-	TRBV6-1	TRBJ2-7	CASRSVAVQSNEQYF	TGTGCCAGCAGAAGCGTAGCGGTCCAGAGCAACGAGCAGTACTTC
many	TRBD2	TRBV12-3/TRBV12-4	TRBJ2-7	CASSLDNREGRGEQYF	TGTGCCAGCAGTTTGGACAACCGGGAGGGGAGGGGCGAGCAGTACTTC
many	-	TRBV2	TRBJ2-1	CASERSSYNEQFF	TGTGCCAGTGAGCGGAGCTCCTACAATGAGCAGTTCTTC
medium-sized	-	TRBV27	TRBJ1-2	CASSPSPSAGYTF	TGTGCCAGCAGTCCCTCCCCTTCGGCCGGCTACACCTTC
many	-	TRBV5-5	TRBJ2-2	CASSTTGELFF	TGTGCCAGCAGTACCACCGGGGAGCTGTTTTTT
-	-	TRBV3-1	TRBJ2-3	CASSQNPGGERDTQYF	TGTGCCAGCAGCCAAAACCCGGGGGGCGAGCGAGATACGCAGTATTTT
many	-	TRBV2	TRBJ1-5	CASRRPFDSNQPQHF	TGTGCCAGCAGACGCCCCTTCGATAGCAATCAGCCCCAGCATTTT
many	-	TRBV20-1	TRBJ1-1	CSAAGEERTEAFF	TGCAGTGCGGCGGGGGAGGAGAGAACTGAAGCTTTCTTT
-	TRBD1	TRBV12-3/TRBV12-4	TRBJ2-2	CASNPGWGQTFGGELFF	TGTGCCAGCAATCCCGGATGGGGACAGACCTTCGGCGGGGAGCTGTTTTTT
many	-	TRBV30	TRBJ1-2	CAWSRGRYGYTF	TGTGCCTGGAGTAGAGGCCGGTATGGCTACACCTTC
-	-	TRBV5-1	TRBJ2-7	CASSLVASSYEQYF	TGCGCCAGCAGCTTGGTTGCCAGCTCCTACGAGCAGTACTTC
many	TRBD1	TRBV6-1	TRBJ2-3	CASRARTGPVTDTQYF	TGTGCCAGCAGAGCGCGGACAGGGCCGGTTACAGATACGCAGTATTTT
many	-	TRBV7-8	TRBJ2-6	CASVTAGGSGANVLTF	TGTGCCAGCGTTACAGCCGGGGGTAGCGGGGCCAACGTCCTGACTTTC
many	TRBD1	TRBV7-9	TRBJ1-2	CASSYGDRGRKFGYTF	TGTGCCAGCAGCTATGGGGACAGGGGGCGCAAGTTTGGCTACACCTTC
many	TRBD1	TRBV12-5	TRBJ1-1	CASGLDREAFF	TGTGCTAGTGGACTCGACAGGGAGGCTTTCTTT
-	-	TRBV12-3/TRBV12-4	TRBJ2-4	CASISRLAKNIQYF	TGTGCCAGCATTTCGAGGCTAGCCAAAAACATTCAGTACTTC
few	TRBD1	TRBV11-2	TRBJ2-3	CASSSDRSAVVDTQYF	TGTGCCAGCAGCTCGGACAGGTCCGCGGTAGTTGATACGCAGTATTTT
many	-	TRBV20-1	TRBJ2-3	CSARDGGPTDTQYF	TGCAGTGCTAGGGATGGCGGCCCCACAGATACGCAGTATTTT
-	-	TRBV6-5	TRBJ1-6	CASSYSKSRGSPLHF	TGTGCCAGCAGTTACTCGAAATCTAGGGGTTCACCCCTCCACTTT
-	-	TRBV6-1	TRBJ2-3	CASSSLDTDTQYF	TGTGCCAGCAGTAGTTTGGACACAGATACGCAGTATTTT
many	-	TRBV19	TRBJ2-1	CASSMARSGPPGRNEQFF	TGTGCCAGTAGTATGGCTAGGAGCGGGCCCCCAGGCCGCAATGAGCAGTTCTTC
many	TRBD2	TRBV3-1	TRBJ2-1	CASSPQGTSGPNNEQFF	TGTGCCAGCAGCCCACAAGGGACTAGCGGGCCCAACAATGAGCAGTTCTTC
many	TRBD2	TRBV7-2	TRBJ2-3	CASSLGLAPSTDTQYF	TGTGCCAGCAGCCTAGGACTAGCCCCCAGCACAGATACGCAGTATTTT
many	-	TRBV4-2	TRBJ2-3	CASSQEGVAVIVTDTQYF	TGTGCCAGCAGCCAGGAGGGAGTGGCAGTAATCGTTACAGATACGCAGTATTTT
many	TRBD1	TRBV9	TRBJ1-1	CASSGEDRGSTEAFF	TGTGCCAGCAGCGGGGAGGACAGGGGGAGTACTGAAGCTTTCTTT
many	-	TRBV20-1	TRBJ1-5	CSARGGRDQPQHF	TGCAGTGCTAGAGGGGGGCGGGATCAGCCCCAGCATTTT
-	TRBD1	TRBV24-1	TRBJ2-7	CATSTGVSYEQYF	TGTGCCACCAGCACAGGGGTTTCCTACGAGCAGTACTTC
-	TRBD1	TRBV27	TRBJ1-2	CASSYEGQGYGYTF	TGTGCCAGCAGCTATGAAGGACAGGGGTATGGCTACACCTTC
-	-	TRBV6-4	TRBJ2-6	CASSDRAGANVLTF	TGTGCCAGCAGTGACAGGGCTGGGGCCAACGTCCTGACTTTC
-	-	TRBV19	TRBJ1-2	CASTLGAFMDYGYTF	TGTGCCAGTACCCTGGGTGCTTTTATGGACTATGGCTACACCTTC
many	-	TRBV15	TRBJ2-3	CATSGWTGTDTQYF	TGTGCCACCAGCGGGTGGACGGGCACAGATACGCAGTATTTT
-	-	TRBV5-1	TRBJ2-3	CASSFSGDTDIQYF	TGCGCCAGCAGCTTTAGCGGAGACACAGATATCCAGTATTTT
many	-	TRBV27	TRBJ1-6	CASSFVRASNSPLHF	TGTGCCAGCAGTTTCGTAAGGGCCTCGAATTCACCCCTCCACTTT
many	TRBD2	TRBV27	TRBJ2-3	CASSWRGGTDTQYF	TGTGCCAGCAGTTGGCGGGGGGGCACAGATACGCAGTATTTT
many	TRBD2	TRBV20-1	TRBJ2-1	CSATPSGSSYNEQFF	TGCAGTGCTACCCCTAGCGGGAGCTCCTACAATGAGCAGTTCTTC
-	TRBD2	TRBV19	TRBJ2-1	CASSILGGAYNEQFF	TGTGCCAGTAGTATCCTCGGGGGGGCTTACAATGAGCAGTTCTTC
many	TRBD1	TRBV27	TRBJ1-2	CASSSPGQSLYGYTF	TGTGCCAGCAGTTCACCGGGACAGAGCCTCTATGGCTACACCTTC
-	-	TRBV20-1	TRBJ2-3	CSANSRNSTSTDTQYF	TGCAGTGCTAACAGCCGTAACTCTACTAGCACAGATACGCAGTATTTT
few	-	TRBV28	TRBJ1-2	CAIRTGSTIYGYTF	TGTGCCATCCGAACAGGGTCTACCATCTATGGCTACACCTTC
few	-	TRBV7-9	TRBJ2-2	CASSSRVDGELFF	TGTGCCAGCAGCTCCAGGGTTGACGGGGAGCTGTTTTTT
many	-	TRBV28	TRBJ1-1	CASSLRGPREAFF	TGTGCCAGCAGTTTACGGGGCCCGCGGGAAGCTTTCTTT
-	TRBD1	TRBV20-1	TRBJ1-6	CSVPGGGYNSPLHF	TGCAGTGTTCCAGGGGGCGGCTATAATTCACCCCTCCACTTT
-	TRBD1	TRBV6-1	TRBJ2-7	CASSPDRGPSYEQYF	TGTGCCAGCAGCCCTGACAGGGGGCCGTCCTACGAGCAGTACTTC